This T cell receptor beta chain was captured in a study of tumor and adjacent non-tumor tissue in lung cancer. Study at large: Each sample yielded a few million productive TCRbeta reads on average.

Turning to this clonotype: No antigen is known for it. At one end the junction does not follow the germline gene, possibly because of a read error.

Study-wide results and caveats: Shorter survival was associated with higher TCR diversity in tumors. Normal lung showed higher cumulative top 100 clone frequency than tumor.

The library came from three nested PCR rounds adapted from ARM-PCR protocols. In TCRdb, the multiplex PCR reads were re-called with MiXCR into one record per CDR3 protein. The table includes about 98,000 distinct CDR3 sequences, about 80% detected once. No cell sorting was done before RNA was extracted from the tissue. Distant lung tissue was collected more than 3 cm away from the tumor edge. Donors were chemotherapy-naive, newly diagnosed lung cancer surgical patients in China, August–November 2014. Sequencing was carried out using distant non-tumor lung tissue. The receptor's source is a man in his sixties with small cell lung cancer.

The CDR3 loop reads CASTSADSSYDQYF. The CDR3 DNA reads TGCGCCAGCACTTCCGCAGACTCTTCCTACGACCAGTACTTC. The chain couples TRBV5-1 to TRBJ2-7; the D is unclear. The CDR3 extends over 14 amino acids. Germline CDR1 reads SGHRS; CDR2 reads YFSETQ.